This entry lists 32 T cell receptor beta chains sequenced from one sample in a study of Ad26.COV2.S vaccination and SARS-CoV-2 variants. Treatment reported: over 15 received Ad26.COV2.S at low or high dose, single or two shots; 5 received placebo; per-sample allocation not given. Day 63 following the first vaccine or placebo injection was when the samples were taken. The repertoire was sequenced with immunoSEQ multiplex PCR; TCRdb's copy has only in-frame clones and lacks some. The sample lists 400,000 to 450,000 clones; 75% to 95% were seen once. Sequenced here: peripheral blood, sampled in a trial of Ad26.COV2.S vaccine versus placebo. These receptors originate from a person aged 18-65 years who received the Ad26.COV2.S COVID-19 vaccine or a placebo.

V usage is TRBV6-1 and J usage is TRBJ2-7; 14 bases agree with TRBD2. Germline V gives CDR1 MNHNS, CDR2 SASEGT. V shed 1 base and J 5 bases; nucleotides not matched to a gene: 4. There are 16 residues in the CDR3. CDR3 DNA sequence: TGTGCCAGCAGTGAAGGGACTAGCGGGAGGATTCACGAGCAGTACTTC. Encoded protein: CASSEGTSGRIHEQYF.

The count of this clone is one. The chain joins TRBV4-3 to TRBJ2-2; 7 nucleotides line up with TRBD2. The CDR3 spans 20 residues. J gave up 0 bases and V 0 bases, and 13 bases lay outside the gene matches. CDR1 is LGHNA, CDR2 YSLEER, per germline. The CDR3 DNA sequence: TGCGCCAGCAGCCAAGATTCTGCGGGAGCCCTGTTCGCGAACACCGGGGAGCTGTTTTTT. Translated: CASSQDSAGALFANTGELFF.

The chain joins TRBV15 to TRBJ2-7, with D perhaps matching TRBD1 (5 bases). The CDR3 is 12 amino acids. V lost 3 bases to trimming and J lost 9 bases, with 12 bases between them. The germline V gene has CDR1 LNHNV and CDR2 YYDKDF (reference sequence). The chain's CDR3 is CATSSGRALQYF. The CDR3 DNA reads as TGTGCCACCAGCAGTGGCAGGGCCCTGCAGTACTTC.

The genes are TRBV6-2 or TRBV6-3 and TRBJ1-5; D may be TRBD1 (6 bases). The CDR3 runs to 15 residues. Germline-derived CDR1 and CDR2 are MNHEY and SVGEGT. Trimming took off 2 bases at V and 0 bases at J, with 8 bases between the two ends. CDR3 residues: CASSYGGASNQPQHF. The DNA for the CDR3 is TGTGCCAGCAGTTACGGGGGGGCTAGCAATCAGCCCCAGCATTTT.

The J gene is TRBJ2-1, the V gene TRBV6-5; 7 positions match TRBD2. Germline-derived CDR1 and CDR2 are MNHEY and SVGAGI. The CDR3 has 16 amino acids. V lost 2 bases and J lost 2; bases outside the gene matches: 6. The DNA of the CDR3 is TGTGCCAGCAGTTACGGGGCTAGCGGACCCTACAATGAGCAGTTCTTC. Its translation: CASSYGASGPYNEQFF.

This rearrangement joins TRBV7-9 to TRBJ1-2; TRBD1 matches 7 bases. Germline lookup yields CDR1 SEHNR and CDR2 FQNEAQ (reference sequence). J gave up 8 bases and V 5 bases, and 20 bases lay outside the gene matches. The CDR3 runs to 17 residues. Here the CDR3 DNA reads TGTGCCAGCAGCATATATTCAGGAGACCCCCAGGGGGGCGGCTACACCTTC. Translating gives CASSIYSGDPQGGGYTF.

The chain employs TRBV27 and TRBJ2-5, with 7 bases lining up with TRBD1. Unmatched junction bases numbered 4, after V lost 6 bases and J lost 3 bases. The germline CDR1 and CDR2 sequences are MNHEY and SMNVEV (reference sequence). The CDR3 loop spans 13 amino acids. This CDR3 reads CASSDRVEETQYF. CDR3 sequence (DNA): TGTGCCAGCAGCGACAGGGTTGAAGAGACCCAGTACTTC.

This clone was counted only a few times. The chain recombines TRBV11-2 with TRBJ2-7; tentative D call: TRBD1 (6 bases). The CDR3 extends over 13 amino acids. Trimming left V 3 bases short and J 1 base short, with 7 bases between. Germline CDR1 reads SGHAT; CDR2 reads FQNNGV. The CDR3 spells CASSLGASYEQYF. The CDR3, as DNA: TGTGCCAGCAGCTTGGGGGCGTCCTACGAGCAGTACTTC.

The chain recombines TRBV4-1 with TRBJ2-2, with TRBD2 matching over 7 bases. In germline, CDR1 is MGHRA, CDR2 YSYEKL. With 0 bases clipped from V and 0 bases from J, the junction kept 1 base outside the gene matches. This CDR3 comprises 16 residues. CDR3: CASSQDAGANTGELFF. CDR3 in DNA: TGCGCCAGCAGCCAAGATGCGGGAGCGAACACCGGGGAGCTGTTTTTT.

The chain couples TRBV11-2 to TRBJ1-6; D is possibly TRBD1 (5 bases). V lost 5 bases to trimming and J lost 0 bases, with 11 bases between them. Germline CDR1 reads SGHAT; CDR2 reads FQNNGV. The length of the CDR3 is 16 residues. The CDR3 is CASSLNQGSYNSPLHF. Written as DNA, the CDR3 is TGTGCCAGCAGCCTGAACCAGGGCTCCTATAATTCACCCCTCCACTTT.

As DNA, the CDR3 is TGTGCCAGCAGCCCCAGCCCCATCGGCGGGAGCTCCTACGAGCAGTACTTC. Translating gives CASSPSPIGGSSYEQYF. V and J are TRBV5-4 and TRBJ2-7; 7 positions match TRBD2. The CDR3 is 17 residues long. The V and J ends lost 4 bases and 0 bases, in that order; junction bases with no gene match: 13. Germline V gives CDR1 SGHNT, CDR2 YYREEE (reference sequence).

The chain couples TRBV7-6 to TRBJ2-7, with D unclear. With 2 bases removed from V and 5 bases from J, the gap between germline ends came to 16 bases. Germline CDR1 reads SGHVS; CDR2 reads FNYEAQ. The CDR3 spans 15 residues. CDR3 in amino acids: CASSLSDGALNEQYF. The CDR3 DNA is TGTGCCAGCAGCTTAAGCGACGGAGCCCTCAACGAGCAGTACTTC.

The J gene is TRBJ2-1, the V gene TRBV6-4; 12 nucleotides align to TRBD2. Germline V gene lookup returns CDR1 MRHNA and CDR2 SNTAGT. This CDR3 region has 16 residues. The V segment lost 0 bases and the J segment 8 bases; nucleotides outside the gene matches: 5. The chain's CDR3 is CASSDSSSGRVYEQFF. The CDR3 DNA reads TGTGCCAGCAGTGACTCTTCTAGCGGGAGGGTGTATGAGCAGTTCTTC.

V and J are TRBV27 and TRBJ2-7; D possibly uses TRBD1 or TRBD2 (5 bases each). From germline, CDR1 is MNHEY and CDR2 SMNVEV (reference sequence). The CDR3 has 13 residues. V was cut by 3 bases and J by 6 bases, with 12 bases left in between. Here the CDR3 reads CASSLGVGVEQYF. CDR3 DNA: TGTGCCAGCAGTTTGGGAGTGGGGGTCGAGCAGTACTTC.

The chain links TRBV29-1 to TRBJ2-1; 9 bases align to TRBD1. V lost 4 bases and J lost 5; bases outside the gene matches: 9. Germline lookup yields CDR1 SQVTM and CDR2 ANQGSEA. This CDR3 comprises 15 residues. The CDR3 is CSVVFADRGHNEQFF. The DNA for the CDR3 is TGCAGCGTTGTATTTGCGGACAGGGGTCACAATGAGCAGTTCTTC.

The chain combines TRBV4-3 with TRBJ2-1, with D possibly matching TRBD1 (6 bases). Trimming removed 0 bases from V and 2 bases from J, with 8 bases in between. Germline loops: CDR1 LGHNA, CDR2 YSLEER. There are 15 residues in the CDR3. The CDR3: CASSQDRTAYNEQFF. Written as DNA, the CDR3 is TGCGCCAGCAGCCAAGACAGGACAGCCTACAATGAGCAGTTCTTC.

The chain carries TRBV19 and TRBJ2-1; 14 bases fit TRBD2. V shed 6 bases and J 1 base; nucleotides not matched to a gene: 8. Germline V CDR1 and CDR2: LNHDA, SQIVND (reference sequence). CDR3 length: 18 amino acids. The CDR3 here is CASSGDRTSGRSYNEQFF. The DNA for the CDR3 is TGTGCCAGTAGCGGGGATCGGACTAGCGGGAGGTCCTACAATGAGCAGTTCTTC.

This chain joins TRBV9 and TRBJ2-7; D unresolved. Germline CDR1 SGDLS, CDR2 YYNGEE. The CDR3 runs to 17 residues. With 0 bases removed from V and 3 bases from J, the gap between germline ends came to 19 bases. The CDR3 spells CASSVAPPDGRHYEQYF. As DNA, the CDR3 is TGTGCCAGCAGCGTAGCTCCACCCGATGGGCGGCACTACGAGCAGTACTTC.

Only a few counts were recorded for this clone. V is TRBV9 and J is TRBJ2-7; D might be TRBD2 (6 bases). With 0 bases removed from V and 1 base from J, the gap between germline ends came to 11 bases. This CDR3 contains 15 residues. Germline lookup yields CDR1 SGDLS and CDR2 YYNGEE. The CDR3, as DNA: TGTGCCAGCAGCGTAGTAGCGGACCCTTCCTACGAGCAGTACTTC. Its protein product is CASSVVADPSYEQYF.

The CDR3 DNA sequence: TGCGCCAGCGGGGACATCGGGGAGCTGTTTTTT. Amino acid sequence: CASGDIGELFF. The chain recombines TRBV5-1 with TRBJ2-2; tentative D call: TRBD1 (6 bases). V lost 7 bases and J 7 bases, leaving 8 bases between the germline ends. The CDR3 length is 11 residues. The germline V gene encodes CDR1 SGHRS and CDR2 YFSETQ.

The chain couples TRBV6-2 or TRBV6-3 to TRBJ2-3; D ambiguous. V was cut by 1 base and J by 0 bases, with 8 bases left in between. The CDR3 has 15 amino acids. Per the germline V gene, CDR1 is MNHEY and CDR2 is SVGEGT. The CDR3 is CASSYWTTSTDTQYF. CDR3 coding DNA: TGTGCCAGCAGTTACTGGACGACTAGCACAGATACGCAGTATTTT.

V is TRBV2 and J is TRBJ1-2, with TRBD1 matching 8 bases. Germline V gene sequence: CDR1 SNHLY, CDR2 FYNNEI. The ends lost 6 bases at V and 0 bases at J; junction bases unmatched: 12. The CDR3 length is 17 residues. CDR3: CASSSKDRAASNYGYTF. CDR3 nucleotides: TGTGCCAGCAGCTCCAAGGACAGGGCAGCATCTAACTATGGCTACACCTTC.

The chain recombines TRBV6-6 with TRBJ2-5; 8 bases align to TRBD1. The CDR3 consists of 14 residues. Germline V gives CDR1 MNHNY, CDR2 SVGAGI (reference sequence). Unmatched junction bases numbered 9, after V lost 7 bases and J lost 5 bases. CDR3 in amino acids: CASNKDRGRETQYF. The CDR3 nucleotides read TGTGCCAGCAACAAAGACAGGGGACGGGAGACCCAGTACTTC.

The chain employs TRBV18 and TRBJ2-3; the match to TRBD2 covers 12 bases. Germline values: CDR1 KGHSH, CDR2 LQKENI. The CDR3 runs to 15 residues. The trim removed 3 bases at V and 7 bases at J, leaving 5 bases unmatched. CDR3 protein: CASSPGTSGQNTQYF. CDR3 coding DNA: TGTGCCAGCTCACCTGGGACTAGCGGGCAAAATACGCAGTATTTT.

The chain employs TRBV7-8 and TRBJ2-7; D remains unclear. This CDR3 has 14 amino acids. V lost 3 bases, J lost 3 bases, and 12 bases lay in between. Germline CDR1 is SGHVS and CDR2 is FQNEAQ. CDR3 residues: CASSLIAQIYEQYF. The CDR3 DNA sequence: TGTGCCAGCAGCTTGATCGCGCAGATCTACGAGCAGTACTTC.

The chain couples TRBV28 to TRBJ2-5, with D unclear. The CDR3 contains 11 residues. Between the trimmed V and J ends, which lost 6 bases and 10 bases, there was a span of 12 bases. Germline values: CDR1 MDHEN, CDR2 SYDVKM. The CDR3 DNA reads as TGTGCCAGCAGATTTCGGTACAACCAGTACTTC. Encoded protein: CASRFRYNQYF.

Written as DNA, the CDR3 is TGTGCCAGCTCACCAGGGCGACCGTCAACTAATGAAAAACTGTTTTTT. Protein sequence: CASSPGRPSTNEKLFF. This rearrangement joins TRBV18 to TRBJ1-4; unclear D gene. Germline-derived CDR1 and CDR2 are KGHSH and LQKENI. This CDR3 region has 16 residues. The V and J ends lost 2 bases and 0 bases respectively, with 10 bases between them.

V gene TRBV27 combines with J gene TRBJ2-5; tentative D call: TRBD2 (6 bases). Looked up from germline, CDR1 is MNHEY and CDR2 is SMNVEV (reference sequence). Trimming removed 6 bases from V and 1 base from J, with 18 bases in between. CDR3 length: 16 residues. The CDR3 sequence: CASSPRGGGLQETQYF. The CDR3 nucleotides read TGTGCCAGCAGCCCCCGAGGTGGGGGACTCCAAGAGACCCAGTACTTC.

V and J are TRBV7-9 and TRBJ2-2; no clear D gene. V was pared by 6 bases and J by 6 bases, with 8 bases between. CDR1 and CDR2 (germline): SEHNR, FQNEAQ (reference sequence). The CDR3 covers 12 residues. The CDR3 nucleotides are TGTGCCAGCAGACGTAGTGCCGGGGAGCTGTTTTTT. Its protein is CASRRSAGELFF.

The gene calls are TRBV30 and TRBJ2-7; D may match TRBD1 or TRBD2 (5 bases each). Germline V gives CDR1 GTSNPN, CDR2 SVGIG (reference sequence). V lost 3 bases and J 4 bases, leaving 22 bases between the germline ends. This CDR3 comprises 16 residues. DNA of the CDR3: TGTGCCTGGAGCCACCTCCCAGGGACCGCTGGTTACGAGCAGTACTTC. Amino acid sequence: CAWSHLPGTAGYEQYF.

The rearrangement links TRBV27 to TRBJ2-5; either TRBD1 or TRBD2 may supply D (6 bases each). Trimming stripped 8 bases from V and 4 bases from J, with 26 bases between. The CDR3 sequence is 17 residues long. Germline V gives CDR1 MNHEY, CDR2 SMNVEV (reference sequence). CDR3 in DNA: TGTGCCAGCGGACAAGCCTCCCCGGGGGCACATCCAGAGACCCAGTACTTC. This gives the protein CASGQASPGAHPETQYF.

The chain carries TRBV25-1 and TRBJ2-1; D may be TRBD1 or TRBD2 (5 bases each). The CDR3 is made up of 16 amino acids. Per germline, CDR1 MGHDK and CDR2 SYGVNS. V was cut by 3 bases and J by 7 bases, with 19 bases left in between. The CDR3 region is CASSDGVGTDDNEQFF. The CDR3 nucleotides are TGTGCCAGCAGTGACGGGGTGGGGACCGATGATAATGAGCAGTTCTTC. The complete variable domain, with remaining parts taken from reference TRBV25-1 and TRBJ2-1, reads EADIYQTPRYLVIGTGKKITLECSQTMGHDKMYWYQQDPGMELHLIHYSYGVNSTEKGDLSSESTVSRIRTEHFPLTLESARPSHTSQYLCASSDGVGTDDNEQFFGPGTRLTVL.